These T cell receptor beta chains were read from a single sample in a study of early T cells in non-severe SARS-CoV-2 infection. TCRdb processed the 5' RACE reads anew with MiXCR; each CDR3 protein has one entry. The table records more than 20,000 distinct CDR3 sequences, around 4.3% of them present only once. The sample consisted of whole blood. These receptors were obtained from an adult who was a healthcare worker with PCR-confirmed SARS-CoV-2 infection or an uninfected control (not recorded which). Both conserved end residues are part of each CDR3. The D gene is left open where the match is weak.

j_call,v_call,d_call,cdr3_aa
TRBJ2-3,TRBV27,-,CASSRLGADTQYF
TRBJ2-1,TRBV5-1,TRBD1,CASSLSGTGGVNEQFF
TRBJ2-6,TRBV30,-,CAWSQGLSGANVLTF
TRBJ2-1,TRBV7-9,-,CASGGTGYNEQFF
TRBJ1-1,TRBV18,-,CASSLSGADEAFF
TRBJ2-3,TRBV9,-,CASSVGPSSSTDTQYF
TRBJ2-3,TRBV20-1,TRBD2,CSAETVTSGSDTQYF
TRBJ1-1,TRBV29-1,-,CSVFLQGNTEAFF
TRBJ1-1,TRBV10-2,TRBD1,CASRYGQGGTEAFF
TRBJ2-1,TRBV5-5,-,CASSLWDNNEQFF
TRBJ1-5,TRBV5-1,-,CASSLEAGAGQPQHF
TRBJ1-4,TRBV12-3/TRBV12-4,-,CASSLGGRNEKLFF
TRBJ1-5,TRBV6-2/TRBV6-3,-,CASSQQGFGNQPQHF
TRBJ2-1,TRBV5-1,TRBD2,CASSLGGTSASYNEQFF
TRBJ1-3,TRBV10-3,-,CAISEDGSSGNTIYF
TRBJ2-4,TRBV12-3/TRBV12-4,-,CASTLSATIRENIQYF
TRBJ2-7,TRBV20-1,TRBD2,CSASQTRSGSIYEQYF
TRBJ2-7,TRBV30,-,CAWSLRGLYEQYF
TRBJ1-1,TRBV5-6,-,CASSLAGANTEAFF
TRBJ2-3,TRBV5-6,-,CASSLGMELGDTQYF
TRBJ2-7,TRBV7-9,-,CASSPRTALSYEQYF
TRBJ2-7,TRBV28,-,CASAESTTYEQYF
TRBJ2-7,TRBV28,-,CASSRTPYEQYF
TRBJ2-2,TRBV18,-,CASSPPGVENTGELFF
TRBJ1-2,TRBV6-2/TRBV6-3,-,CASSYEVRRGYTF
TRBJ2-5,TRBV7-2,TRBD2,CASSRPLAGISQYF
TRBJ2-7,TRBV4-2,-,CASSQDPSASSYEQYF
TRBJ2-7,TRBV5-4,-,CASSLSGDIKDEQYF
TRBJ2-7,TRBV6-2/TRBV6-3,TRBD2,CASSYRAGGPYEQYF
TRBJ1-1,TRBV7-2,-,CASSSLRVTEAFF
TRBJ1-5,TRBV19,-,CASSPGQILSNQPQHF
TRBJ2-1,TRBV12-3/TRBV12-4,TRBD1,CASSLGDRNEQFF
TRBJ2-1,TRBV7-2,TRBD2,CASSTWTSGSFYNEQFF
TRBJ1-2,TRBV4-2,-,CASSQAGTRVGYTF
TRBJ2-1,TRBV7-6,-,CASSQLTNEQFF
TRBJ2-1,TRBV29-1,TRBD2,CSAPGLADNEQFF
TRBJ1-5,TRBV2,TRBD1,CASTRAGTEAQHF
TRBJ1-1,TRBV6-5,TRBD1,CASSYSPRGPTEAFF
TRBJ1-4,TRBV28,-,CASTEPTRGNEKLFF
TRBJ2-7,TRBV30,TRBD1,CAWSATGAAGQYF
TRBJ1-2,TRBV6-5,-,CASSYAQGPNYGYTF
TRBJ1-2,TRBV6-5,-,CASSYSSGDYGYTF
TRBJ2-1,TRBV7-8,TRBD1,CASNFGTGLSYNEQFF
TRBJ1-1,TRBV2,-,CASSFQQGGTEAFF
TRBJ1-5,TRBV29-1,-,CSARDGNQPQHF
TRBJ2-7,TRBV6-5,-,CASSYIGSYEQYF
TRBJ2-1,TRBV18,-,CASSPPRGSSGPYNEQFF